The T cell receptor (beta chain) described here comes from a study of type 1 regulatory T cells. Study at large: T-allo10 is an in vitro-generated, Tr1-enriched CD4 T cell product specific for alloantigen. Notes on the study in general: Compared with non-type 1 regulatory T cells, type 1 regulatory T cells showed a more restricted TCR repertoire.

TCRdb itself ran the reads through MiXCR, one entry per CDR3 protein. The sample yields 40,000 to 50,000 distinct CDR3 sequences, more than 10% seen once. The germline V and J ends were trimmed by 0 bases and 2 bases, with 9 bases remaining between them. The CDR3 consists of 15 residues. Germline CDR1 reads SGHRS; CDR2 reads YFSETQ. In regard to this clonotype: The antigen is not known.

The TCR sequence derives from a human donor in good health. This rearrangement joins TRBV5-1 to TRBJ2-1; TRBD1 is a possible D gene (5 bases). Sample: cultured non-Tr1 T cells, either the whole culture or a sorted T cell fraction (not recorded which). CDR3 in amino acids: CASSLEGATYNEQFF. The CDR3 DNA reads as TGCGCCAGCAGCTTGGAAGGGGCGACCTACAATGAGCAGTTCTTC.